Following are 9 T cell receptor beta chains from one sample sequenced in a study of shared clonotypes between healthy human individuals. Using immunoSEQ multiplex PCR, the repertoire was profiled, and TCRdb retains in-frame clones only, with some absent. The sample lists about half a million clones, about four fifths occurring once. Sequencing was performed on PBMCs. The receptors here all came from a woman aged 40 to 50 in good health. Some clones in this sample may be carry-over from other donors' samples.

Points on this clone: Other DNA sequences within the sample encode an identical CDR3. The chain employs TRBV5-1 and TRBJ2-3; no firm D call. CDR3 size: 11 residues. Germline CDR1 is SGHRS and CDR2 is YFSETQ. V was shortened by 3 bases and J by 2 bases, with 1 base between the two germline ends. CDR3 loop: CASSSTDTQYF. The CDR3 nucleotides are TGCGCCAGCAGCTCCACAGATACGCAGTATTTT.

J is TRBJ2-5 and V is TRBV11-2; possible D gene TRBD1, 6 bases. V was trimmed by 5 bases and J by 13 bases, leaving 23 bases between them. Per the germline V gene, CDR1 is SGHAT and CDR2 is FQNNGV. This CDR3 is built from 14 residues. The CDR3 here is CASSVQGGVSRRYF. CDR3 in DNA: TGTGCCAGCAGCGTACAAGGGGGAGTCTCGAGGCGGTACTTC. Full variable domain (missing parts from reference TRBV11-2 and TRBJ2-5): EAGVAQSPRYKIIEKRQSVAFWCNPISGHATLYWYQQILGQGPKLLIQFQNNGVVDDSQLPKDRFSAERLKGVDSTLKIQPAKLEDSAVYLCASSVQGGVSRRYFGPGTRLLVL.

As regards this clone: This CDR3 is also generated by other DNA sequences in the sample. J is TRBJ1-2 and V is TRBV28; the D is unclear. Germline CDR1 reads MDHEN; CDR2 reads SYDVKM. V shed 2 bases and J shed 3 bases, with 4 bases lying between them. There are 12 residues in the CDR3. CDR3 loop: CASSLRDYGYTF. Here the CDR3 DNA reads TGTGCCAGCAGTTTACGTGACTATGGCTACACCTTC.

The gene calls are TRBV11-2 and TRBJ2-1; 9 nucleotides agree with TRBD2. Germline V gene lookup returns CDR1 SGHAT and CDR2 FQNNGV. This CDR3 region has 15 residues. With 3 bases clipped from V and 4 bases from J, the junction kept 4 bases outside the gene matches. CDR3 DNA: TGTGCCAGCAGCTTCTCTAGCGGGATATACAATGAGCAGTTCTTC. Its translation is CASSFSSGIYNEQFF.

V gene TRBV7-9 combines with J gene TRBJ1-4, with 8 bases identical to TRBD1. The V gene end was trimmed by 5 bases and the J gene end by 8 bases; junction bases not matched to a gene: 7. From germline, CDR1 is SEHNR and CDR2 FQNEAQ (reference sequence). This CDR3 is built from 14 residues. CDR3 bases: TGTGCCAGCAGCCTCTCGACAGGGGCGGAAAAACTGTTTTTT. This translates into CASSLSTGAEKLFF.

V gene TRBV7-9 combines with J gene TRBJ2-1, with 12 positions matching TRBD2. This CDR3 has 18 amino acids. CDR1 SEHNR and CDR2 FQNEAQ come from the germline V gene (reference sequence). The trim removed 4 bases at V and 2 bases at J, leaving 9 bases unmatched. Here the CDR3 DNA reads TGTGCCAGCAGCTCCATTCTTGGACTAGCGGGAACCTACAATGAGCAGTTCTTC. This codes for CASSSILGLAGTYNEQFF.

This chain links TRBV7-2 with TRBJ2-3, with a possible D match to TRBD2 (6 bases). V lost 1 base, J lost 6 bases, and 11 bases lay in between. This CDR3 comprises 14 residues. Germline assignment: CDR1 SGHTA and CDR2 FQGNSA. The CDR3 sequence is CASSLGGVTDTQYF. CDR3 in DNA: TGTGCCAGCAGCTTAGGGGGGGTTACGGATACGCAGTATTTT.

This clone was counted only a few times. The rearrangement joins TRBV5-1 to TRBJ2-5, with 9 bases matching TRBD2. CDR3 length: 15 amino acids. Germline values: CDR1 SGHRS, CDR2 YFSETQ. V lost 4 bases to trimming and J lost 5 bases; unmatched junction nucleotides: 9. CDR3 loop: CASSVLAGVGETQYF. DNA for the CDR3: TGCGCCAGCAGCGTTTTAGCGGGAGTCGGCGAGACCCAGTACTTC.

The chain links TRBV6-6 to TRBJ1-1, with D uncertain. Germline V gene lookup returns CDR1 MNHNY and CDR2 SVGAGI (reference sequence). The CDR3 length is 15 residues. Trimming removed 3 bases from V and 4 bases from J, with 15 bases in between. CDR3 sequence (DNA): TGTGCCAGCAGTTATCTCCCGGACGGAACCACTGAAGCTTTCTTT. This translates into CASSYLPDGTTEAFF.